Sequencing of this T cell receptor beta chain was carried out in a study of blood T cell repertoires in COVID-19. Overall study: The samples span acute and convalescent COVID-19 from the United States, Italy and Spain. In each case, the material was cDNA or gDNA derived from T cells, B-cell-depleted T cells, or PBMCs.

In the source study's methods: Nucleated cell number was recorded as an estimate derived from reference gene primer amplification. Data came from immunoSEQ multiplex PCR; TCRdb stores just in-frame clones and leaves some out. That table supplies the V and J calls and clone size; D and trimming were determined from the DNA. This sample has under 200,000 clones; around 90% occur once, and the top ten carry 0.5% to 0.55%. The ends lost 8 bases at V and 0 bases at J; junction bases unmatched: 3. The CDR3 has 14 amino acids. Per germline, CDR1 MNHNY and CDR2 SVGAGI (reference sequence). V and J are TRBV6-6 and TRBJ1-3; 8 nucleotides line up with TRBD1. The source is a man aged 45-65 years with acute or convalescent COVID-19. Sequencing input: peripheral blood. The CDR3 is CASGQGSSGNTIYF. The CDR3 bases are TGTGCCAGCGGACAGGGAAGCTCTGGAAACACCATATATTTT.